This T cell receptor (beta chain) is from a study of identical twins (TCRdb year 2016). Regarding the research as a whole: TCR alpha and beta repertoires from monozygotic twins, unrelated adults of various ages and cord blood were deep-sequenced to test whether fetal clonotypes persist. Replicate twin experiments were performed at different times using different library preparation protocols to rule out contamination. What the authors observed across the whole study: Conclusions relied on cross-sectional statistical analysis, since the same donors could not be followed over many years. Zero-insertion analyses could be partly confounded by invariant T cells such as MAIT and iNKT, though diverse VJ usage argued against such confounding for most clonotypes. Compared with coincidental sharing between unrelated individuals, an excess of low generation-probability sequences was observed among out-of-frame TCR alpha sequences shared between twins. In monozygotic twins, recombination models systematically underestimated out-of-frame TCR alpha sharing, but the models matched the sharing seen between unrelated individuals. Fewer insertions were carried by abundant cord blood beta clonotypes; a weaker similar trend was observed in young adult naive repertoires, while no such trend was observed in memory repertoires. The excess sharing between twins in beta out-of-frame sequences was weaker because fewer shared sequences reduced the signal-to-noise ratio.

Points on this clonotype: It has no known antigen specificity. It has no much larger one-base neighbor in the sample; base qualities were not kept.

Library preparation was by 5' RACE. Reads for this sample came from an Illumina HiSeq 2000. Template switching introduced a universal primer binding site; the final cDNA contained a unique molecular identifier, enabling accurate counting of TCR cDNA molecules. Specific primers in the conserved constant-segment region were used to synthesize first-strand cDNA for TCR alpha and beta chains. Each cDNA library was double barcoded, with a SMART-Mk sample barcode plus Illumina barcodes, to control for contamination. TruSeq adapter sequences and Illumina sample barcodes were added in two successive PCR steps. TCR alpha and beta cDNA libraries were sequenced on the Illumina HiSeq platform with custom primers. The study's processing was this. Unique molecular identifiers were extracted from raw reads with MiGEC, and CDR3 positions were determined with MiXCR. Recombination models were inferred per individual with the repgenHMM and IGoR tools using an EM algorithm. Shared clonotype analysis was performed with the tcR package in R, normalizing sharing by the product of cloneset sizes. To study raw recombination free of thymic and clonal selection effects, out-of-frame nonproductive sequences were analyzed. The public reads were reanalyzed by TCRdb: fastp trimming at Q25, MiXCR alignment, in-frame beta chains only. When rows share a CDR3 protein, they turn into one entry using the most common DNA and genes. The V and J calls follow TCRdb's processing rather than the paper's. Across this sample there are around 1.7 million distinct CDR3 sequences, with 32% seen only once. Around 0.3% of the sample is taken by the ten largest.

Every donor was a healthy Caucasian. The germline V gene yields MNHNS for CDR1 and SASEGT for CDR2. Inclusive of the bounding cysteine and phenylalanine, the CDR3 is 15 residues long. Only CDR3 DNA remains: 45 bases, in frame from the first base. Here V drops 4 bases and J drops 3 bases, and the junction holds 6 bases not matched to any gene. The sequence derives from a newborn girl in good health. Sequenced input: cord blood. The chain employs TRBV6-1 and TRBJ1-5; a stretch of 7 junction bases matches TRBD1. The DNA is as follows: TGTGCCAGCAGTGGTAACAGGGGAAACAATCAGCCCCAGCATTTT. It translates to CASSGNRGNNQPQHF.